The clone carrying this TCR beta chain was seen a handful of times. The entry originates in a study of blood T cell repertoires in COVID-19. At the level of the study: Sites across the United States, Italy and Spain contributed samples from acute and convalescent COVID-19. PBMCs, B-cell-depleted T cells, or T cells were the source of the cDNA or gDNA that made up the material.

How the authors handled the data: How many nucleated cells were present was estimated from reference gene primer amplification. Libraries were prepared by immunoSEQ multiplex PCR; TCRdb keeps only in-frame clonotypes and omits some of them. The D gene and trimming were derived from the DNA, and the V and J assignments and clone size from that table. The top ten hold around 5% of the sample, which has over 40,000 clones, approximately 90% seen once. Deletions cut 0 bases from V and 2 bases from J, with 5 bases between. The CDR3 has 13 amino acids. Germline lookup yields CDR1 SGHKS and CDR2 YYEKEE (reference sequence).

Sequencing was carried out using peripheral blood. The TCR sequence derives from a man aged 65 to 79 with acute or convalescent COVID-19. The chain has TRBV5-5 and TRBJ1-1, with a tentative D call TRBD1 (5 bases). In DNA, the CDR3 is TGTGCCAGCAGCTTGGGGGGCAACACTGAAGCTTTCTTT. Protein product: CASSLGGNTEAFF.